Below are 12 T cell receptor beta chains sequenced from a single sample in a study of cytomegalovirus exposure and HLA in healthy donors (dated by TCRdb to 2015 to 2018). To prepare the library, the immunoSEQ multiplex PCR assay was applied. For the multiplex PCR, a mixture combining 60 forward primers for TCR Vbeta segments and 13 reverse primers for TCR Jbeta segments was used. This immuneACCESS table, as held by TCRdb, lists in-frame sequences with V and J called but not all clones. Of the missing ones, under half trace to an unresolved V gene in checked studies; the others have no known cause. Present in this sample are around 150,000 clones, approximately 79% of which were seen just once. The ten largest clones take up about 7% of the sample. The sequencing sample was made of PBMCs. These receptors were collected from a man aged 35 to 55 in good health and CMV-seropositive.

J is TRBJ2-1 and V is TRBV9; 7 nucleotides match TRBD2. The germline CDR1 and CDR2 sequences are SGDLS and YYNGEE. V dropped 0 bases and J dropped 2; count of bases not matched to a gene: 2. The CDR3 sequence is 15 residues long. CDR3 DNA: TGTGCCAGCAGCGTAGAACTAGCGACCTACAATGAGCAGTTCTTC. This gives the protein CASSVELATYNEQFF.

The J gene is TRBJ1-1, the V gene TRBV18; D is unresolved. V gave up 3 bases and J gave up 5 bases, with 19 bases separating them. CDR1 and CDR2 (germline): KGHSH, LQKENI. This CDR3 spans 16 amino acids. The chain's CDR3 is CASSPASIRAGTEAFF. In DNA, the CDR3 is TGTGCCAGCTCACCGGCGTCCATAAGGGCGGGAACTGAAGCTTTCTTT.

The chain joins TRBV6-1 to TRBJ2-7, with D possibly matching TRBD2 (5 bases). V lost 2 bases and J lost 6, with 20 bases in between. Germline lookup yields CDR1 MNHNS and CDR2 SASEGT. This CDR3 has 16 residues. CDR3 sequence reads: CASSENSGSFGSEQYF. As DNA, the CDR3 is TGTGCCAGCAGTGAAAATTCCGGCAGTTTTGGGAGCGAGCAGTACTTC.

The rearrangement uses TRBV9 and TRBJ1-2, with TRBD1 as a possible D gene (5 bases). V lost 6 bases, J lost 4 bases, and 13 bases lay in between. The CDR3 loop spans 13 amino acids. Germline V gives CDR1 SGDLS, CDR2 YYNGEE. This chain's CDR3 is CASTYSDTYGYTF. The CDR3 DNA follows: TGTGCCAGCACCTACTCGGACACCTATGGCTACACCTTC.

This CDR3 is CASSIRTGGLDGYTF. The CDR3, as DNA: TGTGCCAGTAGTATACGGACAGGGGGATTGGATGGCTACACCTTC. V gene TRBV19 combines with J gene TRBJ1-2, with 10 bases lining up with TRBD1. The length of the CDR3 is 15 residues. The V gene's germline CDR1 is LNHDA and CDR2 SQIVND (reference sequence). Trimming cost V 2 bases and J 6 bases; bases outside gene matches: 6.

The chain uses TRBV6-5 and TRBJ2-7; 9 nucleotides align to TRBD1. With 5 bases clipped from V and 7 bases from J, the junction kept 6 bases outside the gene matches. The CDR3 loop spans 13 amino acids. In germline, CDR1 is MNHEY, CDR2 SVGAGI. CDR3 loop: CASSRDRVGEQYF. CDR3 nucleotides: TGTGCCAGCAGTCGGGACAGGGTGGGAGAGCAGTACTTC.

As for this clone: The junction shows a germline mismatch at one end, possibly a read error. The J gene is TRBJ2-7, the V gene TRBV7-7; unclear D gene. Per germline, CDR1 SSHAT and CDR2 FNYEAQ (reference sequence). The CDR3 totals 14 residues. As DNA, the CDR3 is TGTGCTAGCAGCTTAGGTCCCAGCTCCTACGAGCAGTACTTC. Translation gives CASSLGPSSYEQYF.

The V gene is TRBV6-5, the J gene TRBJ1-6; D not certain. V shed 5 bases and J shed 7 bases, with 15 bases lying between them. The CDR3 is 15 residues long. Germline loops: CDR1 MNHEY, CDR2 SVGAGI. As DNA, the CDR3 is TGTGCCAGCAGTCCCTCTGCCAGCAGGAATTCACCCCTCCACTTT. Translation gives CASSPSASRNSPLHF.

The chain carries TRBV7-2 and TRBJ1-6; 8 nucleotides line up with TRBD1. Germline CDR1 is SGHTA and CDR2 is FQGNSA. The CDR3 is 14 amino acids. J gave up 7 bases and V 6 bases, and 5 bases lay outside the gene matches. DNA of the CDR3: TGTGCCAGCAGGGCAGGGGGCGGGAATTCACCCCTCCACTTT. Protein: CASRAGGGNSPLHF.

This chain joins TRBV7-9 and TRBJ1-6; no definite D call. V gave up 2 bases and J gave up 7 bases, with 6 bases separating them. The CDR3 runs to 13 residues. Germline CDR1 SEHNR, CDR2 FQNEAQ (reference sequence). The CDR3 nucleotides are TGTGCCAGCAGCTTAAGCGGCAATTCACCCCTCCACTTT. Amino acids: CASSLSGNSPLHF.

The rearrangement links TRBV10-3 to TRBJ1-2, with D perhaps TRBD1 (5 bases). CDR1 and CDR2 from the germline V gene are ENHRY and SYGVKD. The CDR3 consists of 14 residues. Trimming shortened V by 7 bases and J by 0 bases, and 12 bases separated the two germline ends. Here the CDR3 reads CAIKDSVANYGYTF. CDR3 DNA sequence: TGTGCCATCAAAGACAGCGTAGCTAACTATGGCTACACCTTC.

The chain employs TRBV18 and TRBJ2-2, with D possibly TRBD1 on 5 matching bases. Germline values: CDR1 KGHSH, CDR2 LQKENI. The CDR3 contains 15 residues. V shed 3 bases and J shed 0 bases, with 8 bases lying between them. The CDR3 DNA reads TGTGCCAGCTCACCCCAGGGTGCGAACACCGGGGAGCTGTTTTTT. This encodes CASSPQGANTGELFF.